This T cell receptor beta chain was identified in a study of T cells in Graves' hyperthyroidism and ophthalmopathy. This clonotype was observed many times. Duration under 3 months, a NOSPECS grade of at least 4, and a Clinical Activity Score of at least 3 characterized the ophthalmopathy patients. It was RNA transcripts that yielded the amplified TCR beta CDR3 regions. The HTBI set primed first-round TCR CDR3 RT-PCR. MiXCR was run by TCRdb on the multiplex PCR reads, yielding one entry per CDR3 protein. Among 300,000 to 450,000 distinct CDR3 sequences listed, roughly 20% were seen once. There are 18 residues in the CDR3. Trimming cost V 4 bases and J 6 bases, with 27 bases left between them. Germline V gives CDR1 MDHEN, CDR2 SYDVKM.

The sample was blood. The V call is TRBV28, the J call TRBJ2-5; no clear D. This TCR came from a woman aged 40 to 50 with Graves' ophthalmopathy. This CDR3 is CASSSRRQDGPRAKTQYF. CDR3 coding DNA: TGTGCCAGCAGTTCCCGTAGGCAGGACGGCCCCCGGGCAAAGACCCAGTACTTC.